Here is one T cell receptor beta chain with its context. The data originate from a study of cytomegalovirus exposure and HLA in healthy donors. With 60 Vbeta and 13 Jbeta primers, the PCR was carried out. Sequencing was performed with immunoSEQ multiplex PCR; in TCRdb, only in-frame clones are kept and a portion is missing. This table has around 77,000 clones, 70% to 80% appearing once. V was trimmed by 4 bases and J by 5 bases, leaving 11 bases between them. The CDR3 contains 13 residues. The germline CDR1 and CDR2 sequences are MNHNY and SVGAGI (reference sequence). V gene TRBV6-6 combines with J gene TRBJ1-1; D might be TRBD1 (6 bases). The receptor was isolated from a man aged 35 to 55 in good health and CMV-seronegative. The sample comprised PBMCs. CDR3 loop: CASSSPGETEAFF. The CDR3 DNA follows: TGTGCCAGCAGTTCCCCAGGGGAAACTGAAGCTTTCTTT.